Shown below are 8 T cell receptor beta chains from a single sample sequenced in a study of blood T cell repertoires in COVID-19 (dated by TCRdb to 2020 to 2021). The library was obtained by the immunoSEQ multiplex PCR assay. TCRdb stores this immuneACCESS table with in-frame sequences only. Part of the clones is absent; in the studies checked, under half of the shortfall reflects unresolved V genes, and no reason is known for the rest. A total of under 200,000 clones appear in this sample, approximately 85% of them only once. 9.8% of the sample is taken by the ten largest. The sequenced material came from peripheral blood. All receptors derive from a woman older than 75 with acute or convalescent COVID-19.

This clone has only a few counts. Other DNA sequences in this specimen translate into the identical CDR3. CDR3 loop: CASSSRQGTGELFF. The CDR3 DNA follows: TGTGCCAGCAGCTCCCGACAGGGTACCGGGGAGCTGTTTTTT. The chain combines TRBV7-2 with TRBJ2-2, with 7 positions matching TRBD1. The V and J ends lost 4 bases and 5 bases, in that order; junction bases with no gene match: 4. Germline lookup yields CDR1 SGHTA and CDR2 FQGNSA. This CDR3 has 14 residues.

V usage is TRBV5-1 and J usage is TRBJ1-4; TRBD1 matches at 9 bases. CDR3 length: 15 amino acids. V trimming: 3 bases; J trimming: 2 bases; junction bases outside the gene matches: 2. Germline V gene sequence: CDR1 SGHRS, CDR2 YFSETQ. The CDR3 DNA follows: TGCGCCAGCAGCTCAACAGGGGGCACTAATGAAAAACTGTTTTTT. Translating it yields CASSSTGGTNEKLFF.

V usage is TRBV5-6 and J usage is TRBJ1-5; a weak D match, TRBD1 (5 bases). CDR1 and CDR2 from the germline V gene are SGHDT and YYEEEE. This CDR3 has 13 residues. V was pared by 0 bases and J by 7 bases, with 8 bases between. The CDR3 bases are TGTGCCAGCAGCTTGGCCCAGGGACAGCCCCAGCATTTT. Amino acids: CASSLAQGQPQHF.

This chain links TRBV24-1 with TRBJ2-5; 15 bases map to TRBD2. V shed 4 bases and J 5 bases; nucleotides not matched to a gene: 7. CDR3 size: 17 residues. The V gene's germline CDR1 is KGHDR and CDR2 SFDVKD. The CDR3 DNA reads as TGTGCCACCAGTGACGGAGGACTAGCGGGGGGGCTGGAGACCCAGTACTTC. Translation: CATSDGGLAGGLETQYF.

About this clone itself: The identical CDR3 is also encoded by other nucleotide sequences in the sample. This sequence joins TRBV3-1 (or the pseudogene TRBV3-2) and TRBJ1-1, with D uncertain. V was trimmed by 1 base and J by 5 bases, leaving 8 bases between them. This CDR3 is 13 amino acids long. Germline lookup yields CDR1 LGHDT and CDR2 YNNKEL (reference sequence). CDR3 in DNA: TGTGCCAGCAGCCAAGGATCGGGTACTGAAGCTTTCTTT. Translation: CASSQGSGTEAFF.

The chain is built from TRBV7-8 and TRBJ2-5, with 7 positions matching TRBD1. The CDR3 runs 16 residues. From germline, CDR1 is SGHVS and CDR2 FQNEAQ. The V segment lost 4 bases and the J segment 1 base; nucleotides outside the gene matches: 9. CDR3 protein: CASSSHSRGTQETQYF. CDR3 sequence (DNA): TGTGCCAGCAGCTCTCATAGCAGGGGGACCCAAGAGACCCAGTACTTC.

The chain uses TRBV7-2 and TRBJ2-7; 8 nucleotides align to TRBD2. Trimming took 6 bases from V and 6 from J; bases not matched to a gene: 10. Germline V lookup: CDR1 SGHTA, CDR2 FQGNSA. The CDR3 has 14 residues. The chain's CDR3 is CASSSSGYRLEQYF. DNA for the CDR3: TGTGCCAGCAGTTCTAGCGGGTACCGGCTCGAGCAGTACTTC.

CDR3 bases: TGTGCCAGCACCCTGACGGGGGAGGGTCTCGAGCAGTACTTC. Translated, it gives CASTLTGEGLEQYF. V gene TRBV2 combines with J gene TRBJ2-7; TRBD2 matches 7 bases. V lost 7 bases, J lost 6 bases, and 12 bases stayed unmatched. The CDR3 sequence is 14 residues long. The germline V gene encodes CDR1 SNHLY and CDR2 FYNNEI. Full variable domain (outside the CDR3, taken from reference TRBV2 and TRBJ2-7): EPEVTQTPSHQVTQMGQEVILRCVPISNHLYFYWYRQILGQKVEFLVSFYNNEISEKSEIFDDQFSVERPDGSNFTLKIRSTKLEDSAMYFCASTLTGEGLEQYFGPGTRLTVT.